This TCR beta chain was obtained from a study of cytomegalovirus exposure and HLA in healthy donors. Study-level information: Within an early data release were about 85 million unique TCRs drawn from HLA-typed donors.

The CDR3 loop spans 13 amino acids. Trimming shortened V by 6 bases and J by 0 bases, and 9 bases separated the two germline ends. Germline CDR1 is SQVTM and CDR2 is ANQGSEA. Both 60 Vbeta primers and 13 Jbeta primers went into the PCR. TCRdb's table, derived via immunoSEQ multiplex PCR, lists solely in-frame clones and lacks some. This sample has almost 95,000 clones, with around three fifths found just once. The sequence was obtained from a man aged 25-45 years in good health and CMV-seronegative. The specimen was PBMCs. The chain combines TRBV29-1 with TRBJ1-3, with a tentative D call TRBD1 (5 bases). The CDR3 bases are TGCAGCGTGGTCGACAGCTCTGGAAACACCATATATTTT. Protein product: CSVVDSSGNTIYF.